This T cell receptor (beta chain) was recorded in a study of blood T cells in healthy people across ages. Drawn from each donor were ten milliliters of peripheral blood. Samples had at least 6 million PBMCs isolated from them. The amount of total RNA extracted per sample was at least 6 micrograms. Germline V lookup: CDR1 SGHTA, CDR2 FQGNSA. The CDR3 is made up of 16 amino acids. V lost 2 bases and J lost 0, with 13 bases in between. Primers used in a second PCR of roughly 7 to 12 cycles were a sample-barcoded 5' primer and a J-beta primer mix. Carrying 12 random nucleotides, a template-switch adaptor labeled each individual cDNA molecule. TCRdb fed the 5' RACE reads into MiXCR, producing one record per CDR3 protein. The sample holds 850,000 to 1,100,000 distinct CDR3 sequences; around two fifths are singletons and the top ten take around 13%.

The V gene is TRBV7-2, the J gene TRBJ1-2; D not certain. This clonotype was sampled from a man aged 18 to 30 in good health. Material: blood. CDR3 residues: CASSLSGGHANYGYTF. DNA for the CDR3: TGTGCCAGCAGCTTAAGTGGCGGCCATGCTAACTATGGCTACACCTTC.